This T cell receptor beta chain was identified in a study of cytomegalovirus exposure and HLA in healthy donors. Germline CDR1 is MNHEY and CDR2 is SVGAGI. The CDR3 is 15 amino acids. The ends lost 6 bases at V and 5 bases at J; junction bases unmatched: 13. Use of 60 Vbeta and 13 Jbeta primers characterized the PCR. Assay used: immunoSEQ multiplex PCR; TCRdb lists only in-frame clones, some missing. The sample table sets out 150,000 to 200,000 clones. Sequenced material: PBMCs. The rearrangement uses TRBV6-5 and TRBJ2-7, with 7 bases matching TRBD2. The sequence was collected from an older woman in good health and CMV-seronegative. CDR3 region: CASSLGDAREDEQYF. CDR3 DNA: TGTGCCAGCAGCTTAGGGGACGCCCGGGAGGACGAGCAGTACTTC.